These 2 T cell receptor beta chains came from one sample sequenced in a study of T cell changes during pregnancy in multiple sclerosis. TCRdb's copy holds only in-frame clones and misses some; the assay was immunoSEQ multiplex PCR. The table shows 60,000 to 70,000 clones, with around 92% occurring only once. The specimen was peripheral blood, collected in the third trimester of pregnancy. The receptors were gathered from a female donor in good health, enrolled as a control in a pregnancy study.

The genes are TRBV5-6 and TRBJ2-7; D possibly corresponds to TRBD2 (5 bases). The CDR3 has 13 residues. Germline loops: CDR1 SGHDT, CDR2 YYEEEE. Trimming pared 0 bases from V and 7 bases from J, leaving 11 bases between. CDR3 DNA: TGTGCCAGCAGCTTGGGCGGTCCGGGGGAGCAGTACTTC. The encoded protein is CASSLGGPGEQYF.

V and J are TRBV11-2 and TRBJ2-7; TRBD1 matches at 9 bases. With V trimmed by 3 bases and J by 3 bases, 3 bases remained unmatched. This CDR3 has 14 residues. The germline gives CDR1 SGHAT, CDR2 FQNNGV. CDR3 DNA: TGTGCCAGCAGCTTTCCGGGACAGGGCTACGAGCAGTACTTC. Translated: CASSFPGQGYEQYF.